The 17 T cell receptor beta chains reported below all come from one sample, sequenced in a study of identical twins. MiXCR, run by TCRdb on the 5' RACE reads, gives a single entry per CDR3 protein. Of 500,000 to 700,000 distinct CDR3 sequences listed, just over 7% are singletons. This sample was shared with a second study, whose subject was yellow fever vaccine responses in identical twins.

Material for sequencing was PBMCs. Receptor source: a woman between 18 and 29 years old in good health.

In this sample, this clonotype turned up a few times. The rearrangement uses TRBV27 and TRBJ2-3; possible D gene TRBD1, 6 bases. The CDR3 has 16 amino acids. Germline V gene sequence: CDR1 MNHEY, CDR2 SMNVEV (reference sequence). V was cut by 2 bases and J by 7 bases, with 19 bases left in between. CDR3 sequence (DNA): TGTGCCAGCAGTTTACTGGCAGGGGCGCCGGCAAATACGCAGTATTTT. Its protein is CASSLLAGAPANTQYF.

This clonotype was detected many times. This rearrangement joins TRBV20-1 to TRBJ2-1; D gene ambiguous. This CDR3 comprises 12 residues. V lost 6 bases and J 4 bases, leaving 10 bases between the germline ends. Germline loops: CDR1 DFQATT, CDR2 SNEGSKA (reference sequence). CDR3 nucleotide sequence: TGCAGTGCCACCTTAGGGTACAATGAGCAGTTCTTC. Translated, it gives CSATLGYNEQFF.

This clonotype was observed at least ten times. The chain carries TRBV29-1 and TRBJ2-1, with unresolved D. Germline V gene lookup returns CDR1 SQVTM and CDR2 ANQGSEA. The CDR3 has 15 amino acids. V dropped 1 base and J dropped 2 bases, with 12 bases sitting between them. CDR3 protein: CSVEGGTLTYNEQFF. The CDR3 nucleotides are TGCAGCGTTGAAGGAGGAACCCTCACCTACAATGAGCAGTTCTTC.

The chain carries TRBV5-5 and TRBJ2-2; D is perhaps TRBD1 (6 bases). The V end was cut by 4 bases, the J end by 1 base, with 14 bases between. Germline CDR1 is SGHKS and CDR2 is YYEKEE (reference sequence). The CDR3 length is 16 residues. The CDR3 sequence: CASSPTGTLNTGELFF. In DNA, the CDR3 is TGTGCCAGCAGCCCGACCGGGACATTGAACACCGGGGAGCTGTTTTTT. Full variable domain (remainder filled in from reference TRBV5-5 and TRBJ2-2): DAGVTQSPTHLIKTRGQQVTLRCSPISGHKSVSWYQQVLGQGPQFIFQYYEKEERGRGNFPDRFSARQFPNYSSELNVNALLLGDSALYLCASSPTGTLNTGELFFGEGSRLTVL.

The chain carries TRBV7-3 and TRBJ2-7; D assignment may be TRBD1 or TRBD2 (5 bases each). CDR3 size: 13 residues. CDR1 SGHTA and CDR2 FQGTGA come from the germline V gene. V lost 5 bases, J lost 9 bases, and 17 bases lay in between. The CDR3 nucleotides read TGTGCCAGCAGCCCGGGACCTTTGCTCGGGCAGTACTTC. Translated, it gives CASSPGPLLGQYF.

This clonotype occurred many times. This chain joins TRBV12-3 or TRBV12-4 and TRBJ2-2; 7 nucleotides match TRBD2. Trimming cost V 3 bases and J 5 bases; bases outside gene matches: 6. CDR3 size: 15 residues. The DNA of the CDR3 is TGTGCCAGCAGTTTTATAGGGACTACGACCGGGGAGCTGTTTTTT. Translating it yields CASSFIGTTTGELFF.

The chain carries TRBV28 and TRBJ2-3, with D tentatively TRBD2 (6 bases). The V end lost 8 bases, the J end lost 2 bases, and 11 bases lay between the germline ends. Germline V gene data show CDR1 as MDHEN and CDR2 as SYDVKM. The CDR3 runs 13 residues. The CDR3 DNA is TGTGCCAGCGCCGGGAGCCCCACAGATACGCAGTATTTT. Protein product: CASAGSPTDTQYF. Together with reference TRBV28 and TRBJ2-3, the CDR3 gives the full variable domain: DVKVTQSSRYLVKRTGEKVFLECVQDMDHENMFWYRQDPGLGLRLIYFSYDVKMKEKGDIPEGYSVSREKKERFSLILESASTNQTSMYLCASAGSPTDTQYFGPGTRLTVL.

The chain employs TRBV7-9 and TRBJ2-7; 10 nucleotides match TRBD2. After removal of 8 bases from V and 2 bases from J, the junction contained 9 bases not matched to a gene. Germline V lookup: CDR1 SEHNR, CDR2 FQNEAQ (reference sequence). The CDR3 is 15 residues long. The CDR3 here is CASGPSGRRTYEQYF. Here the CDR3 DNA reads TGTGCCAGCGGGCCTAGCGGGAGACGAACCTACGAGCAGTACTTC.

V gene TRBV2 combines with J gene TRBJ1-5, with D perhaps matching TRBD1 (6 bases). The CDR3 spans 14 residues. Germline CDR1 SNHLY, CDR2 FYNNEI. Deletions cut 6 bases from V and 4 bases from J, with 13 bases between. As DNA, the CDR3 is TGTGCCAGCAGAAACAGGGCAGGGAATCAGCCCCAGCATTTT. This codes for CASRNRAGNQPQHF.

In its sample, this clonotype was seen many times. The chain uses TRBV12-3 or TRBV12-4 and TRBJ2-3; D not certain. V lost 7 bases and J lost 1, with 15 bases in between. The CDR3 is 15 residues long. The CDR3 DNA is TGTGCCAGCACCCTCCCCAGCCACGGCACAGATACGCAGTATTTT. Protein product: CASTLPSHGTDTQYF.

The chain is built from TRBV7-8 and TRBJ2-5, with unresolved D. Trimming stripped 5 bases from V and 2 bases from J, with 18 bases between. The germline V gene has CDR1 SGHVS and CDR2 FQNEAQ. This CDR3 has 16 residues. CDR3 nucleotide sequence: TGTGCCAGCAGCCCCACCGCCCGAAATAATCAAGAGACCCAGTACTTC. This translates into CASSPTARNNQETQYF.

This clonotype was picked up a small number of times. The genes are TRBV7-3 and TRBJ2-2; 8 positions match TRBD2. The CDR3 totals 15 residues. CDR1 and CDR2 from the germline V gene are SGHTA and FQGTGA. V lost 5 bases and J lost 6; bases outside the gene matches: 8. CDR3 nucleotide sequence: TGTGCCAGCAGCAACCCCGGGAGGGGGGCCGGGGAGCTGTTTTTT. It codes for CASSNPGRGAGELFF.

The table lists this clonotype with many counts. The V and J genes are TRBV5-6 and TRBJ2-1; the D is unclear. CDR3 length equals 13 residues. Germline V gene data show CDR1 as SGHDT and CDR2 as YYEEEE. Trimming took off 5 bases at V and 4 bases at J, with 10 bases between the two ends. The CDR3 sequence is CASSPNPYNEQFF. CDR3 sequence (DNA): TGTGCCAGCAGTCCCAATCCATACAATGAGCAGTTCTTC.

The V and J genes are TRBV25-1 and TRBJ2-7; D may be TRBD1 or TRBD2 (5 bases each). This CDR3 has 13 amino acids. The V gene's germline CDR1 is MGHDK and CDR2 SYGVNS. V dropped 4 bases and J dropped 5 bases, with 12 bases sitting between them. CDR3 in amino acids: CASSVSLGDEQYF. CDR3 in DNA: TGTGCCAGCAGTGTATCACTGGGGGACGAGCAGTACTTC.

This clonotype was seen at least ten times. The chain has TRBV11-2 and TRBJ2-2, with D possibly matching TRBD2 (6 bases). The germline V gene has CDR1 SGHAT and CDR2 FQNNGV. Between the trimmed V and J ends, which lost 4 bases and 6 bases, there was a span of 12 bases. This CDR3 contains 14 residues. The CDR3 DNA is TGTGCCAGCAGCTATCTGCGGGGTCCCGGGGAGCTGTTTTTT. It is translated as CASSYLRGPGELFF.

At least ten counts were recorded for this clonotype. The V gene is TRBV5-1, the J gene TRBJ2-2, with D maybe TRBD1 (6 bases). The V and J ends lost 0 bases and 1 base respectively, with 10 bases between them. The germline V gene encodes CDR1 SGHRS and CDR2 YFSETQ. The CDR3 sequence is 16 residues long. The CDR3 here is CASSLEGTRNTGELFF. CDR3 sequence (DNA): TGCGCCAGCAGCTTGGAAGGGACACGGAACACCGGGGAGCTGTTTTTT.

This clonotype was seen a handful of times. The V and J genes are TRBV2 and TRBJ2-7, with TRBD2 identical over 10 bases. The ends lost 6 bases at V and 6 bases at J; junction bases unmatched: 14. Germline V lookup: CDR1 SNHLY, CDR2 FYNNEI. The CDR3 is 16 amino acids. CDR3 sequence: CASRPVASGSFGEQYF. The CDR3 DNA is TGTGCCAGCAGACCCGTGGCTAGCGGGAGCTTTGGCGAGCAGTACTTC.